These T cell receptor beta chains were read from a single sample in a study of response to subunit inactivated influenza vaccine. TCRdb called the RT-PCR reads again in MiXCR, with one record for every CDR3 protein. This sample carries about 650,000 distinct CDR3 sequences, 11% to 15% of them seen once, and the ten largest clones take approximately 7.6%. Sequencing was performed on PBMCs from blood, taken 14 days before vaccination. These receptors were obtained from a man aged 50-60 years who received an inactivated influenza vaccine. Both conserved end residues are trimmed from each CDR3. Each record gives: clone size, D gene, V gene, CDR3 protein. A D gene is named only where the DNA matches it firmly. The size field is filled for only some rows; it gives once, few, many or a size class.

abundance: -
d_gene: TRBD2
v_gene: TRBV6-1
CDR3aa: ASSRTSGGPSSYNEQF

abundance: few
d_gene: -
v_gene: TRBV4-2
CDR3aa: ASSQYPGAGELF

abundance: few
d_gene: TRBD2
v_gene: TRBV7-8
CDR3aa: ASSLGGRDHREQF

abundance: -
d_gene: TRBD2
v_gene: TRBV19
CDR3aa: ASRPTSGYTYEQY

abundance: many
d_gene: -
v_gene: TRBV28
CDR3aa: ASSLIPGNTIY

abundance: few
d_gene: -
v_gene: TRBV24-1
CDR3aa: ATSDGVARDTDTQY

abundance: -
d_gene: TRBD2
v_gene: TRBV7-2
CDR3aa: ASSLHAGGLTDTQY

abundance: many
d_gene: -
v_gene: TRBV2
CDR3aa: ASKLSLGGQETQY

abundance: many
d_gene: -
v_gene: TRBV5-1
CDR3aa: ASQGQNTGELF

abundance: -
d_gene: TRBD1
v_gene: TRBV12-3/TRBV12-4
CDR3aa: ASSRDRGRGEKLF

abundance: -
d_gene: -
v_gene: TRBV7-3
CDR3aa: ASSLFSGANVLT

abundance: many
d_gene: TRBD2
v_gene: TRBV7-8
CDR3aa: ASSFLAGAQVLNTGELF

abundance: few
d_gene: -
v_gene: TRBV4-1
CDR3aa: ASSQESSTDTQY

abundance: -
d_gene: TRBD1
v_gene: TRBV11-2
CDR3aa: ASSSWTGGSYEQY

abundance: many
d_gene: TRBD1
v_gene: TRBV7-8
CDR3aa: ASSSRGHAEAF

abundance: -
d_gene: TRBD1
v_gene: TRBV18
CDR3aa: ASSPGQGKLAKNIQY

abundance: -
d_gene: TRBD1
v_gene: TRBV29-1
CDR3aa: SVGGGQGSYGYT

abundance: few
d_gene: TRBD1
v_gene: TRBV6-1
CDR3aa: ASSTGRQGTEAF

abundance: few
d_gene: -
v_gene: TRBV4-3
CDR3aa: ASSQDQGDYGYT

abundance: few
d_gene: -
v_gene: TRBV10-3
CDR3aa: AISESGATGIYEQY

abundance: many
d_gene: -
v_gene: TRBV20-1
CDR3aa: SAMGRNEKLF

abundance: -
d_gene: -
v_gene: TRBV12-3/TRBV12-4
CDR3aa: ASSSQILSPGEQF

abundance: few
d_gene: -
v_gene: TRBV14
CDR3aa: ASSQVGASQQF

abundance: -
d_gene: -
v_gene: TRBV10-2
CDR3aa: ASRPSGLNEQF

abundance: -
d_gene: TRBD1
v_gene: TRBV27
CDR3aa: ASSLSRTGWADTQY

abundance: few
d_gene: TRBD2
v_gene: TRBV5-1
CDR3aa: ASRRSSGSSYNEQF

abundance: -
d_gene: -
v_gene: TRBV12-3/TRBV12-4
CDR3aa: ASSRAVGYSYEQY

abundance: few
d_gene: TRBD1
v_gene: TRBV18
CDR3aa: ASSPQGAGEPQH

abundance: -
d_gene: -
v_gene: TRBV20-1
CDR3aa: SARDGGRNTGELF

abundance: -
d_gene: -
v_gene: TRBV18
CDR3aa: ASSPPTSRGNGYT

abundance: -
d_gene: TRBD1
v_gene: TRBV4-1
CDR3aa: ASSSRDRGLDYGYT

abundance: many
d_gene: -
v_gene: TRBV4-3
CDR3aa: ASSQDGGWIGNSPLH

abundance: many
d_gene: -
v_gene: TRBV3-1
CDR3aa: ASSQDNQGLGKYEQY

abundance: -
d_gene: -
v_gene: TRBV12-3/TRBV12-4
CDR3aa: ASSLPGPGQETQY

abundance: few
d_gene: -
v_gene: TRBV29-1
CDR3aa: SVVYGAGTEAF

abundance: many
d_gene: -
v_gene: TRBV28
CDR3aa: ASSWRGSGANVLT

abundance: many
d_gene: TRBD1
v_gene: TRBV6-2/TRBV6-3
CDR3aa: ASSYSIGGLRNEQF

abundance: many
d_gene: -
v_gene: TRBV29-1
CDR3aa: SVSRAPYNEQF

abundance: few
d_gene: -
v_gene: TRBV11-1
CDR3aa: ASRGRGRNEQF

abundance: many
d_gene: -
v_gene: TRBV12-3/TRBV12-4
CDR3aa: ASSTSFVNSYEQY

abundance: -
d_gene: TRBD1
v_gene: TRBV12-3/TRBV12-4
CDR3aa: ASRLRDRGYYEQY

abundance: few
d_gene: TRBD2
v_gene: TRBV20-1
CDR3aa: SAQGRAREQY

abundance: many
d_gene: -
v_gene: TRBV7-8
CDR3aa: ASSAVTGISGANVLT

abundance: -
d_gene: -
v_gene: TRBV25-1
CDR3aa: ASSDPLGPQH

abundance: -
d_gene: -
v_gene: TRBV20-1
CDR3aa: SASGVTNTGELF

abundance: -
d_gene: -
v_gene: TRBV4-1
CDR3aa: ASSQEQGYYEQY

abundance: few
d_gene: -
v_gene: TRBV7-2
CDR3aa: ASSPRRANVLT

abundance: many
d_gene: -
v_gene: TRBV5-5
CDR3aa: ASSLLSNQPQH

abundance: few
d_gene: TRBD2
v_gene: TRBV12-3/TRBV12-4
CDR3aa: ASSFSPVDGGEQF

abundance: -
d_gene: -
v_gene: TRBV20-1
CDR3aa: SATQAAYEQY

abundance: -
d_gene: TRBD2
v_gene: TRBV11-2
CDR3aa: ASSATSGGGGGELF